This T cell receptor beta chain is from a study of blood T cell repertoires in COVID-19. Study-level information: T cells, B-cell-depleted T cells, or PBMCs supplied cDNA or gDNA.

Looked up from germline, CDR1 is MNHEY and CDR2 is SVGAGI. The V and J ends lost 6 bases and 4 bases respectively, with 13 bases between them. This CDR3 has 14 amino acids. Per the study methods: From reference gene primer amplification, estimates of nucleated cell counts were derived. The table came from immunoSEQ multiplex PCR; TCRdb's copy has only in-frame clones and leaves some out. D and trimming come from the DNA, and the V and J calls and clone size come from that table. The table records fewer than 200,000 clones, over 75% of them present only once. Participants spanned ages about 18 to 90 years and resided in over 20 US areas. Recovery meant two consecutive negative NP/OP PCR tests, professional clearance, or resolved symptoms.

Sequencing was performed on PBMCs or T cells enriched from blood (not recorded which). This TCR came from a woman between 18 and 29 years old who had recovered from COVID-19. V is TRBV6-5 and J is TRBJ1-3; a possible D gene is TRBD1 (5 bases). The CDR3 region is CASSRGDGGNTIYF. The CDR3 nucleotides read TGTGCCAGCAGCCGCGGGGACGGCGGAAACACCATATATTTT.